This T cell receptor (beta chain) was obtained from a study of brain T cells in children with intractable seizures. Points from the study as a whole: Viral specificity was inferred only from CDR3 similarity; HCMV serostatus was unknown. Pre- and post-surgery blood differed in depth, so pre-surgery absences may be undersampling.

Patients received at least one anti-epileptic drug before surgery. The germline gives CDR1 SGHRS, CDR2 YFSETQ. Trimming pared 0 bases from V and 7 bases from J, leaving 5 bases between. CDR3 length equals 13 residues. Of note for this clone: Its specificity is unknown.

Method: immunoSEQ multiplex PCR; TCRdb's copy keeps in-frame clones and lacks some. The sample records over 20,000 clones, approximately 94% being singletons. The material was peripheral blood, obtained at surgery. The J gene is TRBJ1-6, the V gene TRBV5-1, with D hard to call. This clonotype was sampled from a boy aged 5-17 years with focal cortical dysplasia and intractable seizures. CDR3 coding DNA: TGCGCCAGCAGCTTGGAGGGAAATTCACCCCTCCACTTT. Protein: CASSLEGNSPLHF.